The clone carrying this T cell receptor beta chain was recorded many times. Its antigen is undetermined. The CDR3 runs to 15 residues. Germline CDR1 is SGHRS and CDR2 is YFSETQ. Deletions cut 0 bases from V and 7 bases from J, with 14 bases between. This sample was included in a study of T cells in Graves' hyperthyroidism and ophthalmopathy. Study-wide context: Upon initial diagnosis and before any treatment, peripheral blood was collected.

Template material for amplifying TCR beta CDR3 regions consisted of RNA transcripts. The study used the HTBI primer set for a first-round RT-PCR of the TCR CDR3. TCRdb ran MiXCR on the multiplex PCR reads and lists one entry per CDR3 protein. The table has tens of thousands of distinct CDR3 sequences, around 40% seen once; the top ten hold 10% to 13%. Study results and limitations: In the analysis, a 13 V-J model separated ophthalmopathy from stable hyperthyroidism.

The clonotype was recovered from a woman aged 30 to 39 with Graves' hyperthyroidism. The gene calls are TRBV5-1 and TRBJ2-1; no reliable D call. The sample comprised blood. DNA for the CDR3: TGCGCCAGCAGCTTGGCCCCTGGGGTAGGGAATGAGCAGTTCTTC. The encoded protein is CASSLAPGVGNEQFF.